The 30 T cell receptor beta chains presented below share a single source sample, sequenced in a study of shared clonotypes between healthy human individuals. Assay: immunoSEQ multiplex PCR; the TCRdb copy retains only in-frame clones and omits some. The sample consists of approximately 2.5 million clones, about 92% of them appearing once. The sequencing input was naive CD4+ T cells sorted from blood. Subset indicated: CD45RA+ positively selected. All receptors come from a man aged 18 to 35 in good health.

This clone was seen only a few times. The sample has other DNA sequences that encode this CDR3 too. The chain combines TRBV27 with TRBJ1-5, with 10 bases that match TRBD1. This CDR3 spans 15 amino acids. J was trimmed by 3 bases and V by 5 bases; bases with no gene match: 4. Germline V CDR1 and CDR2: MNHEY, SMNVEV (reference sequence). CDR3 residues: CASSAGTGVNQPQHF. In nucleotides, the CDR3 is TGTGCCAGCAGTGCCGGGACAGGGGTCAATCAGCCCCAGCATTTT.

The chain combines TRBV13 with TRBJ2-7, with D tentatively TRBD2 (6 bases). There are 15 residues in the CDR3. V was shortened by 0 bases and J by 7 bases, with 16 bases between the two germline ends. The germline gives CDR1 PRHDT, CDR2 FYEKMQ (reference sequence). CDR3 in DNA: TGTGCCAGCAGCTTAGGGGACTACCCTTTGCGGGAGCAGTACTTC. Encoded protein: CASSLGDYPLREQYF.

The CDR3 reads CASSAPEGSYNEQFF. For the CDR3, the DNA is TGTGCCAGCAGTGCCCCGGAAGGTTCCTACAATGAGCAGTTCTTC. This chain joins TRBV2 and TRBJ2-1, with unresolved D. The CDR3 runs 15 residues. Germline CDR1 is SNHLY and CDR2 is FYNNEI. Between the trimmed V and J ends, which lost 4 bases and 1 base, there was a span of 11 bases.

This clone turned up a few times. This chain uses TRBV30 with TRBJ1-5; 9 bases agree with TRBD1. The CDR3 has 16 residues. Per the germline V gene, CDR1 is GTSNPN and CDR2 is SVGIG (reference sequence). Trimming at V came to 1 base and at J to 3 bases, leaving 7 bases not matched to a gene. The CDR3 sequence is CAWSATGTGNNQPQHF. DNA for the CDR3: TGTGCCTGGAGTGCGACCGGGACAGGGAACAATCAGCCCCAGCATTTT.

This rearrangement joins TRBV30 to TRBJ2-5, with 14 bases lining up with TRBD2. Losses at the gene ends were 8 bases for V and 4 bases for J; bases not matched to a gene: 9. The V gene's germline CDR1 is GTSNPN and CDR2 SVGIG (reference sequence). This CDR3 comprises 15 residues. As DNA, the CDR3 is TGTGCCGGGACTAGCGGGAGTTCTTGGGGAGAGACCCAGTACTTC. Amino acids: CAGTSGSSWGETQYF.

The gene calls are TRBV6-6 and TRBJ1-2; perhaps TRBD1 as D (5 bases). V shed 2 bases and J shed 1 base, with 11 bases lying between them. Germline CDR1 is MNHNY and CDR2 is SVGAGI (reference sequence). The CDR3 has 15 amino acids. This chain's CDR3 is CASSYRGDGNYGYTF. CDR3 DNA: TGTGCCAGCAGTTACCGGGGGGACGGTAACTATGGCTACACCTTC.

This clone was recorded once. This chain uses TRBV18 with TRBJ1-1, with no clear D. The V and J ends lost 3 bases and 3 bases respectively, with 14 bases between them. The germline gives CDR1 KGHSH, CDR2 LQKENI. This CDR3 is built from 15 residues. In DNA, the CDR3 is TGTGCCAGCTCACCCCGGTCGGTGGGGTACACTGAAGCTTTCTTT. This gives the protein CASSPRSVGYTEAFF.

The chain couples TRBV11-3 to TRBJ2-5; 8 bases fit TRBD2. J gave up 0 bases and V 3 bases, and 6 bases lay outside the gene matches. This CDR3 spans 16 amino acids. Per germline, CDR1 SGHNT and CDR2 YENEEA. The CDR3 nucleotides are TGTGCCAGCAGCTTGGCGTCGGGAGGGCACCAAGAGACCCAGTACTTC. Its protein product is CASSLASGGHQETQYF.

This chain connects TRBV5-6 to TRBJ2-1; 11 bases match TRBD2. CDR1 and CDR2 from the germline V gene are SGHDT and YYEEEE. The V segment lost 0 bases and the J segment 4 bases; nucleotides outside the gene matches: 3. This CDR3 has 16 amino acids. The CDR3 nucleotides read TGTGCCAGCAGCTTGGCCGGGACTAGCGGTTACAATGAGCAGTTCTTC. Protein: CASSLAGTSGYNEQFF. The full variable domain, completed using reference TRBV5-6 and TRBJ2-1, is DAGVTQSPTHLIKTRGQQVTLRCSPKSGHDTVSWYQQALGQGPQFIFQYYEEEERQRGNFPDRFSGHQFPNYSSELNVNALLLGDSALYLCASSLAGTSGYNEQFFGPGTRLTVL.

This clone was seen a few times. Within the sample, other DNA sequences also encode this same CDR3. The chain couples TRBV9 to TRBJ1-5; TRBD1 is a possible D gene (5 bases). Germline CDR1 is SGDLS and CDR2 is YYNGEE. With 0 bases removed from V and 1 base from J, the gap between germline ends came to 5 bases. The CDR3 runs 14 residues. CDR3 in DNA: TGTGCCAGCAGCGTAGAGGGGAGCAATCAGCCCCAGCATTTT. Residues: CASSVEGSNQPQHF.

The chain recombines TRBV9 with TRBJ1-2, with D unclear. The CDR3 has 16 amino acids. CDR1 is SGDLS, CDR2 YYNGEE, per germline. Trimming removed 3 bases from V and 8 bases from J, with 23 bases in between. The CDR3 bases are TGTGCCAGCAGCGCATACGAGACTCAGACCCCTTCCGGCTACACCTTC. Translating gives CASSAYETQTPSGYTF.

This chain links TRBV9 with TRBJ1-5; TRBD1 matches at 8 bases. Germline CDR1 reads SGDLS; CDR2 reads YYNGEE. The CDR3 totals 14 residues. Losses at the gene ends were 7 bases for V and 6 bases for J; bases not matched to a gene: 9. CDR3 DNA: TGTGCCAGCGGACCGACAGGGGCAGGTCAGCCCCAGCATTTT. Its protein product is CASGPTGAGQPQHF.

The rearrangement links TRBV11-2 to TRBJ2-1; possibly TRBD1 or TRBD2 for D (5 bases each). There are 13 residues in the CDR3. V dropped 6 bases and J dropped 5 bases, with 11 bases sitting between them. Germline CDR1 reads SGHAT; CDR2 reads FQNNGV. CDR3 coding DNA: TGTGCCAGCAGGGGACGGGGCGACAATGAGCAGTTCTTC. Translation gives CASRGRGDNEQFF.

This rearrangement joins TRBV5-4 to TRBJ2-5; a possible D gene is TRBD1 (6 bases). Per the germline V gene, CDR1 is SGHNT and CDR2 is YYREEE (reference sequence). This CDR3 comprises 14 residues. The V gene lost 2 bases and the J gene lost 5 bases, with 13 bases spanning the gap. The CDR3 DNA follows: TGTGCCAGCAGCTTACAGGGTGTTGAGGAGACCCAGTACTTC. As protein: CASSLQGVEETQYF.

The chain recombines TRBV29-1 with TRBJ2-2; a weak D match, TRBD2 (6 bases). CDR1 SQVTM and CDR2 ANQGSEA come from the germline V gene. V lost 5 bases, J lost 5 bases, and 15 bases lay in between. This CDR3 is 14 amino acids long. The CDR3 DNA sequence: TGCAGCGTTTCGCCCGGGAGCGAGACCGGGGAGCTGTTTTTT. This translates into CSVSPGSETGELFF.

The V call is TRBV4-3, the J call TRBJ1-1; D is perhaps TRBD1 (5 bases). Trimming removed 2 bases at V and 8 bases at J, with 18 bases between. The CDR3 runs 15 residues. Germline V lookup: CDR1 LGHNA, CDR2 YSLEER. Here the CDR3 DNA reads TGCGCCAGCAGCCAAAACGTGCTACTCTCAGGGGAAGCTTTCTTT. This translates into CASSQNVLLSGEAFF.

The chain recombines TRBV28 with TRBJ1-2, with TRBD1 as a possible D gene (5 bases). CDR1 MDHEN and CDR2 SYDVKM come from the germline V gene. This CDR3 is 14 amino acids long. V shed 1 base and J shed 4 bases, with 10 bases lying between them. In nucleotides, the CDR3 is TGTGCCAGCAGTTTATACGGGGGAGCCTATGGCTACACCTTC. Translated, it gives CASSLYGGAYGYTF.

This rearrangement joins TRBV7-8 to TRBJ1-5, with 7 bases identical to TRBD1. This CDR3 has 18 residues. V lost 5 bases and J lost 0; bases outside the gene matches: 13. CDR1 and CDR2 from the germline V gene are SGHVS and FQNEAQ. The CDR3 DNA is TGTGCCAGCAGCAATACCGACAGGGTTTACCTTAGCAATCAGCCCCAGCATTTT. As protein: CASSNTDRVYLSNQPQHF. The full variable domain, in which reference TRBV7-8 and TRBJ1-5 provide the parts outside the CDR3, is GAGVSQSPRYKVAKRGQDVALRCDPISGHVSLFWYQQALGQGPEFLTYFQNEAQLDKSGLPSDRFFAERPEGSVSTLKIQRTQQEDSAVYLCASSNTDRVYLSNQPQHFGDGTRLSIL.

The chain combines TRBV6-5 with TRBJ2-1; D unresolved. The V gene lost 5 bases and the J gene lost 5 bases, with 10 bases spanning the gap. CDR1 and CDR2 from the germline V gene are MNHEY and SVGAGI. CDR3 length: 13 residues. CDR3 DNA: TGTGCCAGCAGTCGACGGCAGAACAATGAGCAGTTCTTC. Its protein is CASSRRQNNEQFF.

The V gene is TRBV18, the J gene TRBJ2-3, with 8 bases that match TRBD1. The CDR3 is 17 residues long. The germline V gene has CDR1 KGHSH and CDR2 LQKENI. V was pared by 4 bases and J by 1 base, with 10 bases of the junction left unmatched. CDR3 DNA: TGTGCCAGCTCACTTCGGGGGACAGGCCGCGGCACAGATACGCAGTATTTT. Its protein is CASSLRGTGRGTDTQYF.

The chain combines TRBV2 with TRBJ2-5; 11 bases are shared with TRBD1. The V gene end was trimmed by 4 bases and the J gene end by 1 base; junction bases not matched to a gene: 2. Per germline, CDR1 SNHLY and CDR2 FYNNEI. This CDR3 has 15 amino acids. The CDR3 here is CASSGDRGSQETQYF. CDR3 coding DNA: TGTGCCAGCAGTGGGGACAGGGGGAGCCAAGAGACCCAGTACTTC.

This chain connects TRBV11-2 to TRBJ1-3; 7 bases fit TRBD1. The germline gives CDR1 SGHAT, CDR2 FQNNGV. This CDR3 region has 16 residues. With 5 bases clipped from V and 0 bases from J, the junction kept 7 bases outside the gene matches. CDR3 DNA sequence: TGTGCCAGCAGCCCCGGACAGGCCAGCTCTGGAAACACCATATATTTT. Encoded protein: CASSPGQASSGNTIYF.

This chain joins TRBV4-1 and TRBJ2-7; the match to TRBD2 covers 12 bases. The CDR3 covers 16 residues. CDR1 and CDR2 (germline): MGHRA, YSYEKL. Trimming at V came to 1 base and at J to 3 bases, leaving 4 bases not matched to a gene. CDR3: CASSQGTSGKFYEQYF. CDR3 bases: TGCGCCAGCAGCCAAGGGACTAGCGGGAAATTCTACGAGCAGTACTTC.

The rearrangement uses TRBV18 and TRBJ1-3, with D possibly TRBD1 on 5 matching bases. V lost 3 bases and J 4 bases, leaving 16 bases between the germline ends. Germline V gene data show CDR1 as KGHSH and CDR2 as LQKENI. The CDR3 has 16 amino acids. In nucleotides, the CDR3 is TGTGCCAGCTCACCCCTCCCGGCAGGGAGCGGAAACACCATATATTTT. Its translation is CASSPLPAGSGNTIYF. Full variable domain (outside the CDR3, taken from reference TRBV18 and TRBJ1-3): NAGVMQNPRHLVRRRGQEARLRCSPMKGHSHVYWYRQLPEEGLKFMVYLQKENIIDESGMPKERFSAEFPKEGPSILRIQQVVRGDSAAYFCASSPLPAGSGNTIYFGEGSWLTVV.

The chain recombines TRBV19 with TRBJ2-7, with D tentatively TRBD1 or TRBD2 (5 bases each). V shed 0 bases and J shed 1 base, with 10 bases lying between them. CDR1 and CDR2 (germline): LNHDA, SQIVND (reference sequence). The CDR3 runs to 15 residues. The CDR3, as DNA: TGTGCCAGTAGTATAGATAGGAGGACATCCTACGAGCAGTACTTC. Protein product: CASSIDRRTSYEQYF.

The V gene is TRBV7-9, the J gene TRBJ2-5; TRBD1 aligns across 7 bases. The J call is uncertain, as TRBJ2-7 better fits the DNA end. Germline CDR1 and CDR2: SEHNR and FQNEAQ (reference sequence). The CDR3 is made up of 15 amino acids. Here the CDR3 DNA reads TGTGCCAGCAGCTTCCGAGGGGACAGCTACTACGAGCAGTACTTC. Residues: CASSFRGDSYYEQYF.

About this clone itself: This specimen includes other DNA sequences encoding the same CDR3. The genes are TRBV5-8 and TRBJ2-7, with 8 bases fitting TRBD1. V was clipped by 3 bases and J by 4 bases; unmatched bases: 6. The CDR3 has 14 residues. The germline V gene has CDR1 SGHTS and CDR2 YDEGEE. The chain's CDR3 is CASSSGQGLYEQYF. The CDR3 DNA reads TGTGCCAGCAGCTCCGGACAGGGTTTGTACGAGCAGTACTTC.

The V and J genes are TRBV18 and TRBJ2-7, with D unclear. V dropped 4 bases and J dropped 0 bases, with 16 bases sitting between them. The CDR3 consists of 16 residues. The germline V gene encodes CDR1 KGHSH and CDR2 LQKENI. For the CDR3, the DNA is TGTGCCAGCTCACGATGGAAGGAGCTGAGCTCCTACGAGCAGTACTTC. Its translation is CASSRWKELSSYEQYF. Full variable domain (remainder filled in from reference TRBV18 and TRBJ2-7): NAGVMQNPRHLVRRRGQEARLRCSPMKGHSHVYWYRQLPEEGLKFMVYLQKENIIDESGMPKERFSAEFPKEGPSILRIQQVVRGDSAAYFCASSRWKELSSYEQYFGPGTRLTVT.

Remarks on this clone: The sample carries other DNA sequences with the same CDR3. The V gene is TRBV19, the J gene TRBJ1-1, with TRBD1 identical over 7 bases. The V segment lost 5 bases and the J segment 1 base; nucleotides outside the gene matches: 1. Germline V CDR1 and CDR2: LNHDA, SQIVND (reference sequence). This CDR3 is built from 13 residues. This chain's CDR3 is CASSRQGNTEAFF. DNA of the CDR3: TGTGCCAGTAGTCGACAGGGGAACACTGAAGCTTTCTTT. Combining the CDR3 with reference TRBV19 and TRBJ1-1 gives the whole variable domain DGGITQSPKYLFRKEGQNVTLSCEQNLNHDAMYWYRQDPGQGLRLIYYSQIVNDFQKGDIAEGYSVSREKKESFPLTVTSAQKNPTAFYLCASSRQGNTEAFFGQGTRLTVV.

Points on this clone: The sample has other DNA sequences that encode this CDR3 too. The rearrangement uses TRBV5-4 and TRBJ2-6, with TRBD1 as a possible D gene (6 bases). The CDR3 is 15 amino acids. Germline-derived CDR1 and CDR2 are SGHNT and YYREEE (reference sequence). V was cut by 1 base and J by 1 base, with 6 bases left in between. CDR3 sequence reads: CASSLTGSGANVLTF. The CDR3 region has the DNA TGTGCCAGCAGCTTGACAGGGTCTGGGGCCAACGTCCTGACTTTC.